This T cell receptor beta chain derives from a study of T cells in Graves' hyperthyroidism and ophthalmopathy. Whole-study context: Peripheral blood sampling occurred at initial diagnosis, before any treatment.

Points from the study as a whole: Patients with ophthalmopathy were separated from those with stable hyperthyroidism by a 13 V-J model. Most clonotypes that expanded in the thyroid above 0.001 also showed up in blood.

Uncontrolled infection, other autoimmune disease, pregnancy and lactation each barred patients from inclusion. Only a few counts were recorded for this clonotype. Its matching antigen is unknown. V lost 6 bases to trimming and J lost 4 bases; unmatched junction nucleotides: 5. From germline, CDR1 is MNHNS and CDR2 SASEGT. The CDR3 contains 14 residues. Amplification of TCR beta CDR3 regions used RNA as the template. First-round RT-PCR targeting the TCR CDR3 was performed with the HTBI primer set. TCRdb re-called the multiplex PCR reads with MiXCR, one entry per CDR3 protein. The sample yields 490,000 or so distinct CDR3 sequences, under 25% seen once.

J is TRBJ1-4 and V is TRBV6-1; 7 bases line up with TRBD1. The sequence was collected from a woman in her sixties or seventies with Graves' ophthalmopathy. Input material: blood. The CDR3 region is CASRRQGGNEKLFF. CDR3 sequence (DNA): TGTGCCAGCAGGAGGCAGGGGGGTAATGAAAAACTGTTTTTT.